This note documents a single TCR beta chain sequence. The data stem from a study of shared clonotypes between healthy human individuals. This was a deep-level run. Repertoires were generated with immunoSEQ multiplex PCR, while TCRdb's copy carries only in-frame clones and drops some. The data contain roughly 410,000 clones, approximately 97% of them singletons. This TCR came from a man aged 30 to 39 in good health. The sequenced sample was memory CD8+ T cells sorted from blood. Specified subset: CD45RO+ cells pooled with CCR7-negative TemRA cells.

CDR3 sequence: CASSAQGLAGISTGELFF. In DNA form, the CDR3 reads TGCGCCAGCAGTGCGCAAGGACTAGCGGGAATTAGCACCGGGGAGCTGTTTTTT. The chain combines TRBV10-1 with TRBJ2-2, with 12 nucleotides matching TRBD2. The length of the CDR3 is 18 residues. Unmatched junction bases numbered 10, after V lost 4 bases and J lost 4 bases. Germline CDR1 WNHNN, CDR2 SYGVQD (reference sequence).